This T cell receptor beta chain comes out of a study of T cells in Graves' hyperthyroidism and ophthalmopathy. As for the study in general: Peripheral blood draws took place at initial diagnosis, ahead of any treatment.

Researchers amplified the TCR beta CDR3 regions from RNA transcripts. The HTBI set primed first-round TCR CDR3 RT-PCR. TCRdb re-called the multiplex PCR reads with MiXCR, one entry per CDR3 protein. The sample has a few hundred thousand distinct CDR3 sequences, about 17% seen once. This CDR3 spans 13 amino acids. Germline CDR1 MNHGY, CDR2 SAAAGT. The ends were cut back, 8 bases at V and 6 bases at J, with 14 bases in the middle. Hyperthyroidism, newly diagnosed and lasting under 2 months, affected patients aged 18 to 65. The chain carries TRBV6-8 and TRBJ1-5; TRBD1 might be the D (6 bases). Sequencing was performed on blood. The sequence was obtained from a man aged 40-49 years with Graves' hyperthyroidism. The CDR3 region is CASGGQISQPQHF. CDR3 nucleotides: TGTGCCAGCGGGGGGCAGATAAGTCAGCCCCAGCATTTT.